This T cell receptor beta chain was sequenced during a study of T-cell reconstitution after alpha-beta-depleted transplantation in children. Study-wide results and caveats: When one year had passed after transplant, most T-cell counts and diversity came from newly produced T cells. Reports say that about two months after transplant, the alpha-beta T cells came out of several hundred graft clones that had expanded. Some patients owed their high day-60 TCRbeta diversity to surviving recipient T cells and thymic progenitors.

CDR3 length: 16 residues. Germline trimming cut 3 bases from V and 0 bases from J; bases unmatched to any gene: 6. Germline V lookup: CDR1 LNHNV, CDR2 YYDKDF (reference sequence). About this clonotype: The antigen is unknown.

It was with unique molecular identifiers that the TCRbeta library was prepared. TCRdb reprocessed the PCR reads via MiXCR and lists one record per CDR3 protein. The sample consists of 900,000 or so distinct CDR3 sequences, around 15% of them appearing once. This TCR came from a male patient under 18 who had a stem cell transplant for acute lymphoblastic leukemia, so the T cells may come from the graft donor. The rearrangement uses TRBV15 and TRBJ2-7; 9 positions match TRBD2. Sequencing used PBMCs, mostly from graft donor cells, obtained 360 days after TCRalphabeta/CD19-depleted stem cell transplant. CDR3 sequence: CATSRGSGRSSYEQYF. The DNA for the CDR3 is TGTGCCACCAGCAGGGGAAGCGGGAGGAGCTCCTACGAGCAGTACTTC.